The 7 T cell receptor beta chains given below trace back to one sample, sequenced in a study of blood T cells in healthy people across ages. A second PCR of about 6 to 11 cycles used a sample-barcoded 5' primer and a J-beta primer mix. TCRdb ran MiXCR on the 5' RACE reads and lists one entry per CDR3 protein. The sample shows around 850,000 distinct CDR3 sequences, under 40% of them seen only once. Sequenced sample: blood. These receptors all stem from a man aged 18-30 years in good health.

The chain employs TRBV4-1 and TRBJ1-1; 11 bases map to TRBD1. There are 16 residues in the CDR3. V was pared by 0 bases and J by 4 bases, with 4 bases of the junction left unmatched. The germline gives CDR1 MGHRA, CDR2 YSYEKL. The CDR3 DNA is TGCGCCAGCAGCCAAGAAGCAGGGACAGGGGGCACTGAAGCTTTCTTT. Protein: CASSQEAGTGGTEAFF.

The DNA of the CDR3 is TGTGCCAGCTCACCGCCCTCGGTGGAAGATGGCTACACCTTC. Translating gives CASSPPSVEDGYTF. This chain connects TRBV18 to TRBJ1-2; D is ambiguous. The CDR3 loop spans 14 amino acids. In germline, CDR1 is KGHSH, CDR2 LQKENI. V was trimmed by 3 bases and J by 6 bases, leaving 14 bases between them.

The chain uses TRBV6-2 or TRBV6-3 and TRBJ2-5; perhaps TRBD2 as D (5 bases). Germline assignment: CDR1 MNHEY and CDR2 SVGEGT. The CDR3 totals 14 residues. V was clipped by 6 bases and J by 2 bases, with 13 bases between them. This CDR3 reads CASSRGLQQETQYF. CDR3 nucleotides: TGTGCCAGCAGCCGTGGACTGCAACAAGAGACCCAGTACTTC.

The rearrangement links TRBV11-2 to TRBJ2-7; D may match TRBD1 or TRBD2 (5 bases each). The germline CDR1 and CDR2 sequences are SGHAT and FQNNGV. CDR3 size: 14 residues. V was pared by 5 bases and J by 10 bases, with 21 bases between. CDR3 in amino acids: CASSPVRDHRTQYF. The CDR3 DNA is TGTGCCAGCAGCCCCGTACGGGACCACCGAACCCAGTACTTC.

Concerning this clonotype: This could be a read error, since a much larger clone is one nucleotide away. The CDR3 DNA reads as TGTGCCAGCAGCCCGGTGGTGCCCGAGGGCTATGGCTACACCTTC. It encodes CASSPVVPEGYGYTF. This chain connects TRBV2 to TRBJ1-2; D gene ambiguous. The CDR3 has 15 amino acids. Germline CDR1 and CDR2: SNHLY and FYNNEI. The V end was cut by 6 bases, the J end by 4 bases, with 18 bases between.

This clonotype was seen at least ten times. The rearrangement uses TRBV5-1 and TRBJ2-3, with D tentatively TRBD1 (6 bases). This CDR3 is built from 15 residues. Trimming took off 3 bases at V and 0 bases at J, with 11 bases between the two ends. The germline V gene has CDR1 SGHRS and CDR2 YFSETQ. CDR3 bases: TGCGCCAGCAGCTCCGGGACACCCAGCACAGATACGCAGTATTTT. It is translated as CASSSGTPSTDTQYF. The full variable domain, rest sourced from reference TRBV5-1 and TRBJ2-3, is KAGVTQTPRYLIKTRGQQVTLSCSPISGHRSVSWYQQTPGQGLQFLFEYFSETQRNKGNFPGRFSGRQFSNSRSEMNVSTLELGDSALYLCASSSGTPSTDTQYFGPGTRLTVL.

The chain links TRBV12-3 or TRBV12-4 to TRBJ2-5; D possibly matches TRBD1 or TRBD2 (7 bases each). This CDR3 region has 12 residues. The CDR3 region is CASLSQGREQYF. Here the CDR3 DNA reads TGTGCTAGCCTATCACAGGGGAGGGAGCAGTACTTC.